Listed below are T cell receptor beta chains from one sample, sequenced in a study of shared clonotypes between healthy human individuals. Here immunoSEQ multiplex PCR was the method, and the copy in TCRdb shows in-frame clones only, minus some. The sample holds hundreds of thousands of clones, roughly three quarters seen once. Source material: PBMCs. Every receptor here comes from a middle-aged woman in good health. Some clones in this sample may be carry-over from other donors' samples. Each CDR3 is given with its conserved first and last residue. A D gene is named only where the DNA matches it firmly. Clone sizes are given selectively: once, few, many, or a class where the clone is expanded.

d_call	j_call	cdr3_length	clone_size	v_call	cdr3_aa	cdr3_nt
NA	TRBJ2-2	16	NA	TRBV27	CASSLFRGGATGELFF	TGTGCCAGCAGTTTATTTCGCGGTGGGGCCACCGGGGAGCTGTTTTTT
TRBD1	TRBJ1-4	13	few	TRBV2	CASSGTGVEKLFF	TGTGCCAGCAGCGGGACAGGGGTTGAAAAACTGTTTTTT
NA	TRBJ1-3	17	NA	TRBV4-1	CASSEIPGFFSGNTIYF	TGCGCCAGCAGCGAAATTCCAGGGTTTTTCTCTGGAAACACCATATATTTT
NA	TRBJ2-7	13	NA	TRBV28	CASSLMGPYEQYF	TGTGCCAGCAGTTTAATGGGGCCTTACGAGCAGTACTTC
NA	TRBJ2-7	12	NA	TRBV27	CASSLSSGEQYF	TGTGCCAGCAGTTTAAGTTCGGGCGAGCAGTACTTC
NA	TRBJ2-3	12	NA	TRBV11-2	CASSLVRTTQYF	TGTGCCAGCAGCTTAGTACGGACGACGCAGTATTTT
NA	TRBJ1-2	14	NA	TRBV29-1	CSVGREIPNYGYTF	TGCAGCGTTGGGCGGGAGATACCTAACTATGGCTACACCTTC
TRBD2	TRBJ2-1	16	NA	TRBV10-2	CASRGGLAGDYNEQFF	TGCGCCAGCAGAGGGGGGTTAGCGGGAGACTACAATGAGCAGTTCTTC
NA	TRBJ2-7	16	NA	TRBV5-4	CASSLERTVEAYEQYF	TGTGCCAGCAGCTTGGAAAGGACTGTAGAAGCCTACGAGCAGTACTTC
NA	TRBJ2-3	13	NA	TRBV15	CATSRDPGDTQYF	TGTGCCACCAGCAGAGATCCGGGAGATACGCAGTATTTT
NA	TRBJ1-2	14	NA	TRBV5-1	CASSWLTTGYGYTF	TGCGCCAGCAGCTGGCTGACCACAGGGTACGGCTACACCTTC
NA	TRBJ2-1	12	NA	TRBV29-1	CSGGEPDNEQFF	TGCAGCGGGGGGGAGCCCGACAATGAGCAGTTCTTC
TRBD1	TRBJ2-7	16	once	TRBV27	CASRAPGTGNSYEQYF	TGTGCCAGCCGAGCCCCCGGGACAGGGAACTCCTACGAGCAGTACTTC
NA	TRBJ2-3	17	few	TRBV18	CASSPRRGEGSTDTQYF	TGTGCCAGCTCACCCCGACGAGGTGAAGGGAGCACAGATACGCAGTATTTT
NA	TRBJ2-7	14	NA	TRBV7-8	CASSPNVADYEQYF	TGTGCCAGCAGCCCTAATGTAGCGGACTACGAGCAGTACTTC
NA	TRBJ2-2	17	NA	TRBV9	CASSVLGSWQNTGELFF	TGTGCCAGCAGCGTATTGGGCAGTTGGCAGAACACCGGGGAGCTGTTTTTT
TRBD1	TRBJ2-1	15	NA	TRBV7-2	CASSLVGTAYNEQFF	TGTGCCAGCAGCTTAGTTGGGACAGCCTACAATGAGCAGTTCTTC
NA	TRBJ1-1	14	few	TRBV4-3	CASSQVGWNTEAFF	TGCGCCAGCAGCCAAGTGGGGTGGAACACTGAAGCTTTCTTT
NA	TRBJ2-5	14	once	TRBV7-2	CASSLGQIQETQYF	TGTGCCAGCAGCTTAGGGCAAATTCAAGAGACCCAGTACTTC
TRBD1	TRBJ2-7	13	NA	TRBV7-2	CASKPGQSYEQYF	TGTGCCAGCAAACCGGGACAGTCCTACGAGCAGTACTTC
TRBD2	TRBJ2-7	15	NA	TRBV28	CASSPRLAGVYEQYF	TGTGCCAGCAGTCCGCGACTAGCGGGAGTCTACGAGCAGTACTTC
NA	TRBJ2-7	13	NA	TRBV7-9	CASSFAGQYEQYF	TGTGCCAGCAGCTTTGCGGGACAGTACGAGCAGTACTTC
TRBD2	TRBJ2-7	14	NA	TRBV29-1	CSVALAGGSYGQYF	TGCAGCGTTGCCCTAGCGGGGGGCTCCTACGGGCAGTACTTC
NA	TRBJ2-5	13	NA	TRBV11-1	CASSLGQQETQYF	TGTGCCAGCAGCTTGGGGCAACAAGAGACCCAGTACTTC
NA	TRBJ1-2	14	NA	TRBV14	CASSQVTGADGYTF	TGTGCCAGCAGCCAAGTGACGGGGGCTGATGGCTACACCTTC
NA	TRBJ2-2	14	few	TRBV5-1	CASSPSLITGELFF	TGCGCCAGCAGCCCCTCACTCATAACCGGGGAGCTGTTTTTT
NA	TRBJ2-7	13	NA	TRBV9	CASSVEMGYEQYF	TGTGCCAGCAGCGTAGAGATGGGCTACGAGCAGTACTTC
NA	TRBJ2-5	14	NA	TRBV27	CASSLVGPQETQYF	TGTGCCAGCAGCCTCGTAGGGCCCCAAGAGACCCAGTACTTC